This T cell receptor (beta chain) was obtained from a study of cytomegalovirus exposure and HLA in healthy donors. Broader study findings: TCR beta sequences numbering some 17,000 were associated with HLA alleles at 0.05 false discovery rate in a later analysis.

This CDR3 comprises 17 residues. The germline gives CDR1 SGHVS, CDR2 FQNEAQ. Trimming removed 7 bases from V and 6 bases from J, with 27 bases in between. This clone was observed once. The antigen remains unidentified. PCR was performed using 60 Vbeta and 13 Jbeta primers. Original methodology: Per a later analysis, the number of unique TCR beta chains was around 80 million, of which about 11 million were shared. The assay was immunoSEQ multiplex PCR, and TCRdb's table has in-frame clones only and misses some. The V and J calls and clone size are taken from that table; D and trimming were inferred from the DNA. The table shows some 170,000 clones, with 70% to 85% occurring only once.

The TCR comes from a man between 35 and 55 years old in good health and CMV-seronegative. The chain uses TRBV7-8 and TRBJ1-2; D not resolved. Sequenced sample: PBMCs. CDR3 in DNA: TGTGCCAGCACCCCTGATCGTGTTGGAGGCCATTGGAATGGCTACACCTTC. Translation: CASTPDRVGGHWNGYTF.